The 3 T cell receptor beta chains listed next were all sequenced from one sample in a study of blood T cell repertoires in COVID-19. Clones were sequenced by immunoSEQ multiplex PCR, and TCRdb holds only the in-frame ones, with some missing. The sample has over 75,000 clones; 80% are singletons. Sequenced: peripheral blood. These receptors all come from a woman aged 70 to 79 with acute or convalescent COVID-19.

CDR3 bases: TGTGCCAGCAGCTTAGGGGACAGGGGTTCGGGCTACACCTTC. Its protein is CASSLGDRGSGYTF. The gene calls are TRBV7-9 and TRBJ1-2; the match to TRBD1 covers 10 bases. Germline V lookup: CDR1 SEHNR, CDR2 FQNEAQ (reference sequence). Trimming cost V 1 base and J 8 bases; bases outside gene matches: 4. CDR3 length: 14 amino acids.

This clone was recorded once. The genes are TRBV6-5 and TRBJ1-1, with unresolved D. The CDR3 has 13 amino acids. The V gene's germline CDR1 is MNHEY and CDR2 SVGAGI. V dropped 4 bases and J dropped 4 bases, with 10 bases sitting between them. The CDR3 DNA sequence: TGTGCCAGCAGTTCAGTCATGGTCACTGAAGCTTTCTTT. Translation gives CASSSVMVTEAFF.

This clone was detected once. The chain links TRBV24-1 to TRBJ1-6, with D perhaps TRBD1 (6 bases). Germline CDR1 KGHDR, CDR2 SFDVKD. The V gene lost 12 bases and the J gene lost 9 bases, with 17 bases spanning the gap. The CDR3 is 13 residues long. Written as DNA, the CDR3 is TGTGCCGCGGGGGGGCAGGGCGGTTCACCCCTCCACTTT. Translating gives CAAGGQGGSPLHF.